This T cell receptor (beta chain) was found in a study of vaccination and CD4 T cells after COVID-19. Study-wide background: Overlapping spike peptides of SARS-CoV-2, HCoV-NL63, HCoV-OC43 and HCoV-229E stimulated the cells.

Treatment here: roughly ten-day PBMC culture with coronavirus spike peptide pools or control peptides (ViraFEST assay). Unexposed donor CD4+ T cells predated the COVID-19 pandemic, collected 2011-2018. Note on this clonotype: The antigen remains unidentified.

Trimming removed 5 bases at V and 1 base at J, with 8 bases between. Germline V gives CDR1 DFQATT, CDR2 SNEGSKA (reference sequence). The CDR3 totals 12 residues. Cultured CD4+ T-cell DNA underwent Oncomine TCR Beta short-read sequencing. The authors extracted genomic DNA from cultured CD4+ T cells. TCRdb redid the calling of the PCR reads with MiXCR, one entry per CDR3 protein. The table shows approximately 7,000 distinct CDR3 sequences, with more than 30% occurring only once. Sequencing was carried out using CD4+ T cells from blood, cultured in vitro. This TCR derives from a human donor in good health. This chain connects TRBV20-1 to TRBJ1-1, with D unresolved. The DNA for the CDR3 is TGCAGTGCTTTCTCTGGGAACACTGAAGCTTTCTTT. Translated: CSAFSGNTEAFF.